A few counts support the clone carrying this T cell receptor (beta chain). A single record per CDR3 protein comes from TCRdb applying MiXCR to the 5' RACE reads. The table shows more than 350,000 distinct CDR3 sequences, with about 10% occurring only once. The data originate from a study of identical twins. This CDR3 is built from 15 residues. J lost 7 bases, V lost 3 bases, and 5 bases had no gene match. Germline CDR1 is KGHDR and CDR2 is SFDVKD. The receptor was derived from a woman in her forties or fifties in good health. This sequence joins TRBV24-1 and TRBJ2-1; 10 nucleotides agree with TRBD2. Sequencing was performed on naive T cells sorted from blood. In DNA, the CDR3 is TGTGCCACCAGTGATCCTAGCGGGAGTCGGAATGAGCAGTTCTTC. It translates to CATSDPSGSRNEQFF.